The present TCR beta chain was sequenced within a study of blood T cells in healthy people across ages. CDR1 MDHEN and CDR2 SYDVKM come from the germline V gene. The junction had 4 bases not matched to a gene; V was cut back by 4 bases and J by 5 bases. The CDR3 spans 15 residues. This clonotype was seen a few times. Its antigen is still unknown. Broader study findings: Naive CD4+ cells and diversity were both higher in long-lived donors than in aged donors.

Alongside a J-beta primer mix, a sample-barcoded 5' primer served in a second PCR lasting roughly 7 to 11 cycles. One entry per CDR3 protein, called by TCRdb with MiXCR from the 5' RACE reads. Of about 630,000 distinct CDR3 sequences listed, around 21% are singletons. No fewer than 5.5 micrograms of total RNA were isolated from every sample. This chain uses TRBV28 with TRBJ2-3; 12 bases are shared with TRBD2. This clonotype originated in a man in his sixties or seventies in good health. Sequencing was done on a sample of blood. CDR3 in amino acids: CASSSRGLAGDTQYF. The CDR3 nucleotides read TGTGCCAGCAGTTCCCGGGGACTAGCGGGAGATACGCAGTATTTT.